Following are 14 T cell receptor beta chains from one sample sequenced in a study of CD8+CD57+ T cells in acquired aplastic anemia. CDR3 and TCR beta VDJ profiling relied on genomic DNA as the template. One entry per CDR3 protein results from TCRdb running MiXCR on the reads. The sample records about 180,000 distinct CDR3 sequences, less than 50% being singletons. The patients chosen for sequencing had shown expansion of CD8+CD57+ cells (detected by flow cytometry). Specimen: sorted CD4+, CD8+, or CD8+CD57+ T cells (not recorded which) from PBMCs. The receptor set was obtained from a human donor with aplastic anemia.

This clonotype appeared a few times. CDR3 DNA: TGCGCCAGCAGCCAAGATCCTAGCGGGGGGGAACCCTCCTACAATGAGCAGTTCTTC. Translated, it gives CASSQDPSGGEPSYNEQFF. J is TRBJ2-1 and V is TRBV4-1; 12 bases agree with TRBD2. This CDR3 spans 19 amino acids. CDR1 and CDR2 (germline): MGHRA, YSYEKL. Trimming took 0 bases from V and 0 from J; bases not matched to a gene: 6.

This clonotype came up many times. The chain employs TRBV4-2 and TRBJ1-1; TRBD1 agrees at 7 bases. V lost 1 base to trimming and J lost 7 bases; unmatched junction nucleotides: 9. The CDR3 is made up of 15 amino acids. Germline CDR1 and CDR2: LGHNA and YNFKEQ. The CDR3 reads CASSQGGRQGSEAFF. CDR3 DNA sequence: TGTGCCAGCAGCCAAGGAGGACGACAGGGTAGTGAAGCTTTCTTT.

The chain has TRBV7-2 and TRBJ1-4; 8 positions match TRBD1. The CDR3 length is 13 residues. Germline V lookup: CDR1 SGHTA, CDR2 FQGNSA. After removal of 5 bases from V and 8 bases from J, the junction contained 4 bases not matched to a gene. The CDR3 DNA follows: TGTGCCAGCAGCCCGGACAGGGACGAAAAACTGTTTTTT. Its protein is CASSPDRDEKLFF.

This clonotype has only a few counts. The V and J genes are TRBV29-1 and TRBJ1-2; D not resolved. V lost 6 bases and J lost 8, with 25 bases in between. Germline V gene lookup returns CDR1 SQVTM and CDR2 ANQGSEA. The CDR3 extends over 15 amino acids. CDR3 nucleotides: TGCAGCGTCCAGTCTACCTCAAACCAAGGAGGGGGCTACACCTTC. Translating it yields CSVQSTSNQGGGYTF. The full variable domain, with the rest looked up from reference TRBV29-1 and TRBJ1-2, is SAVISQKPSRDICQRGTSLTIQCQVDSQVTMMFWYRQQPGQSLTLIATANQGSEATYESGFVIDKFPISRPNLTFSTLTVSNMSPEDSSIYLCSVQSTSNQGGGYTFGSGTRLTVV.

The chain uses TRBV28 and TRBJ2-7, with TRBD1 matching over 8 bases. This CDR3 has 13 residues. Germline loops: CDR1 MDHEN, CDR2 SYDVKM. The junction had 12 bases not matched to a gene; V was cut back by 6 bases and J by 11 bases. The CDR3 loop reads CASSPPQGGGEYF. CDR3 coding DNA: TGTGCCAGCAGCCCTCCACAGGGGGGCGGGGAGTACTTC.

The chain has TRBV10-1 and TRBJ2-1; a possible D gene is TRBD2 (7 bases). This CDR3 comprises 16 residues. V was cut by 6 bases and J by 3 bases, with 18 bases left in between. Germline CDR1 and CDR2: WNHNN and SYGVQD (reference sequence). This CDR3 reads CASRPGGGASYNEQFF. The CDR3 DNA sequence: TGCGCCAGCAGACCAGGAGGGGGGGCCAGCTACAATGAGCAGTTCTTC.

As for this clonotype: One end of the junction varies from germline; a read error may be responsible. This chain connects TRBV6-5 to TRBJ1-6, with a tentative D call TRBD1 (6 bases). The V gene's germline CDR1 is MNHEY and CDR2 SVGAGI. The CDR3 spans 15 residues. The CDR3 spells CASSYARGANLPLHF. CDR3 DNA sequence: TGTGCCAGCAGTTACGCCAGGGGTGCTAATTTACCCCTCCACTTT.

The CDR3 nucleotides are TGTGCCAGCAGCTTAGGCCATTCCAAGGAGACCCAGTACTTC. Translation: CASSLGHSKETQYF. The chain is built from TRBV2 and TRBJ2-5; D not resolved. Germline lookup yields CDR1 SNHLY and CDR2 FYNNEI. Between the trimmed V and J ends, which lost 6 bases and 5 bases, there was a span of 16 bases. CDR3 length: 14 amino acids.

There are many counts of this clonotype. J is TRBJ2-2 and V is TRBV7-2; possible D gene TRBD1, 5 bases. Germline CDR1 SGHTA, CDR2 FQGNSA. There are 14 residues in the CDR3. The V and J ends lost 3 bases and 5 bases respectively, with 10 bases between them. The CDR3 is CASSFGARTGELFF. The CDR3 DNA sequence: TGTGCCAGCAGCTTTGGGGCGAGGACCGGGGAGCTGTTTTTT. The complete variable domain, with remaining parts taken from reference TRBV7-2 and TRBJ2-2, reads GAGVSQSPSNKVTEKGKDVELRCDPISGHTALYWYRQSLGQGLEFLIYFQGNSAPDKSGLPSDRFSAERTGGSVSTLTIQRTQQEDSAVYLCASSFGARTGELFFGEGSRLTVL.

Only a few counts were recorded for this clonotype. This chain uses TRBV10-2 with TRBJ1-1; 8 bases agree with TRBD1. The germline CDR1 and CDR2 sequences are WSHSY and SAAADI. The V gene end was trimmed by 8 bases and the J gene end by 1 base; junction bases not matched to a gene: 12. The CDR3 has 16 residues. CDR3 amino acids: CASGGQGLAGNTEAFF. In DNA form, the CDR3 reads TGCGCCAGCGGAGGACAGGGTTTGGCGGGGAACACTGAAGCTTTCTTT.

This rearrangement joins TRBV7-2 to TRBJ2-7; D is uncertain. Trimming shortened V by 3 bases and J by 0 bases, and 6 bases separated the two germline ends. Germline values: CDR1 SGHTA, CDR2 FQGNSA. The CDR3 is made up of 13 amino acids. The CDR3 DNA is TGTGCCAGCAGCTTCACAGACTCCTACGAGCAGTACTTC. Its protein is CASSFTDSYEQYF.

J is TRBJ2-7 and V is TRBV29-1; TRBD1 matches 9 bases. Germline CDR1 SQVTM, CDR2 ANQGSEA. The CDR3 has 14 amino acids. V was clipped by 7 bases and J by 4 bases; unmatched bases: 11. CDR3 DNA: TGCAGCGGAGGGGACAGGGTCGACCCGTACGAGCAGTACTTC. Translated, it gives CSGGDRVDPYEQYF.

A single count supports this clonotype. The J gene is TRBJ1-1, the V gene TRBV2, with a weak D call TRBD1 (5 bases). V was cut by 7 bases and J by 7 bases, with 22 bases left in between. CDR1 is SNHLY and CDR2 is FYNNEI in the germline V gene. CDR3 length: 15 amino acids. In DNA form, the CDR3 reads TGTGCCAGCAAAGGAGTTGGGGGGACGGTCGGTGAAGCTTTCTTT. It yields the protein CASKGVGGTVGEAFF.

The V gene is TRBV14, the J gene TRBJ2-7; D is unresolved. CDR1 is SGHDN and CDR2 is FVKESK in the germline V gene. The CDR3 sequence is 12 residues long. V shed 0 bases and J shed 7 bases, with 7 bases lying between them. Here the CDR3 DNA reads TGTGCCAGCAGCCAAGAGAGGCTTGAGCAGTACTTC. Encoded protein: CASSQERLEQYF.